This TCR beta chain derives from a study of blood T cell repertoires in COVID-19. The V end lost 0 bases, the J end lost 7 bases, and 9 bases lay between the germline ends. The CDR3 is 13 residues long. CDR1 is MNHEY, CDR2 SVGAGI, per germline. TCRdb's table, derived via immunoSEQ multiplex PCR, lists solely in-frame clones and lacks some. The table lists fewer than 150,000 clones, just under 90% of them singletons, with 4% to 4.5% in the top ten. This clone was seen once. The source is a woman aged 40 to 50 with acute or convalescent COVID-19. The chain is built from TRBV6-5 and TRBJ1-2, with D unresolved. The sequenced sample consisted of peripheral blood. This CDR3 reads CASSYSRVGGYTF. Written as DNA, the CDR3 is TGTGCCAGCAGTTACTCGAGGGTGGGTGGCTACACCTTC.